The rows below give T cell receptor beta chains drawn from one sample of a study of blood T cell repertoires in COVID-19. The table came from immunoSEQ multiplex PCR; TCRdb's copy has only in-frame clones and leaves some out. Of more than 200,000 clones in the sample, approximately 80% were seen once. Sequences were obtained from peripheral blood. The origin of the receptors is a man between 40 and 49 years old with acute or convalescent COVID-19. CDR3s include the opening cysteine and the closing phenylalanine or tryptophan. The order of the fields is J gene, clone size, D gene, V gene, CDR3 DNA, CDR3 protein. The D gene is left open where the match is weak. The size entry is marked missing in some rows and otherwise reads once, few, many or a size class.

TRBJ2-1 | once | TRBD2 | TRBV2 | TGTGCCAGCAGTTTTGGCGGGAGGGCCTACAATGAGCAGTTCTTC | CASSFGGRAYNEQFF
TRBJ1-1 | - | - | TRBV5-6 | TGTGCCAGCAGACCAGACAGGAACACTGAAGCTTTCTTT | CASRPDRNTEAFF
TRBJ2-7 | - | - | TRBV7-2 | TGTGCCAGCAGGCCTTCCCTCGGGACAATCTACGAGCAGTACTTC | CASRPSLGTIYEQYF
TRBJ1-1 | few | - | TRBV29-1 | TGCAGCGTTGAAATACAGACGAACACTGAAGCTTTCTTT | CSVEIQTNTEAFF
TRBJ1-5 | - | TRBD1 | TRBV20-1 | TGCAGTGCTAGTGGGACAGGGGGGAATCAGCCCCAGCATTTT | CSASGTGGNQPQHF
TRBJ1-1 | - | TRBD1 | TRBV5-6 | TGTGCCAGTGCAGGGGGGATGAACACTGAAGCTTTCTTT | CASAGGMNTEAFF
TRBJ1-4 | few | TRBD1 | TRBV19 | TGTGCCAGTAGTACGACAGGGGCAGGTGAAAAACTGTTTTTT | CASSTTGAGEKLFF
TRBJ1-1 | - | TRBD1 | TRBV4-2 | TGTGCCAGCAGCCAAGGGGGACAGGGTGCCACTGAAGCTTTCTTT | CASSQGGQGATEAFF
TRBJ2-6 | - | TRBD1 | TRBV19 | TGTGCCAGTAGTATAGGAGTAGGGGGACAGTACAACGTCCTGACTTTC | CASSIGVGGQYNVLTF
TRBJ1-5 | - | TRBD1 | TRBV19 | TGTGCCAGTAGTATGGGGTGGGACAGGGGGCTTGAAGTGAGCAATCAGCCCCAGCATTTT | CASSMGWDRGLEVSNQPQHF
TRBJ1-2 | - | - | TRBV9 | TGTGCCAGCAGCGTAGGGCGGACCGGGGGGGGCTACACCTTC | CASSVGRTGGGYTF
TRBJ1-1 | - | - | TRBV10-2 | TGCGCCAGCAGTTCACAGGGACCCAAGAACACTGAAGCTTTCTTT | CASSSQGPKNTEAFF
TRBJ1-1 | once | - | TRBV5-1 | TGCGCCAGCAGCCCAGAACCAGGGGACACTGAAGCTTTCTTT | CASSPEPGDTEAFF
TRBJ1-1 | - | - | TRBV12-3/TRBV12-4 | TGTGCCAGCAGTTTCACAGGGCGAACTGAAGCTTTCTTT | CASSFTGRTEAFF
TRBJ1-2 | - | - | TRBV5-4 | TGTGCCAGCAGATCCGACAGACGGACATATGGCTACACCTTC | CASRSDRRTYGYTF
TRBJ1-5 | - | TRBD1 | TRBV13 | TGTGCCAGCAGCTTAGGGACAGGGAGTAATCAGCCCCAGCATTTT | CASSLGTGSNQPQHF
TRBJ2-5 | - | - | TRBV12-3/TRBV12-4 | TGTGCCAGCAGTCGGAGAGGAGAGACCCAGTACTTC | CASSRRGETQYF
TRBJ2-2 | - | - | TRBV6-4 | TGTGCCAGCAGCCCCCGGACAGATAACACCGGGGAGCTGTTTTTT | CASSPRTDNTGELFF
TRBJ1-2 | - | TRBD1 | TRBV9 | TGTGCCAGCAGCGTAACCCAACGACAGGGTAGAGCCGAACACTATGGCTACACCTTC | CASSVTQRQGRAEHYGYTF
TRBJ2-3 | - | - | TRBV11-2 | TGTGCCAGCAGCTTAATAGTAGCGTCTACAGATACGCAGTATTTT | CASSLIVASTDTQYF
TRBJ2-2 | - | TRBD2 | TRBV6-1 | TGTGCCAGCAGTGAAGTCAATAGCGGGAGGGCCAGGACCGGGGAGCTGTTTTTT | CASSEVNSGRARTGELFF
TRBJ1-1 | - | - | TRBV2 | TGTGTCTGCGAAGATAACACTGAAGCTTTCTTT | CVCEDNTEAFF
TRBJ2-1 | - | TRBD2 | TRBV5-8 | TGTGCCAGCAGCAAGGGACTAGCGGGCTCCTACAATGAGCAGTTCTTC | CASSKGLAGSYNEQFF
TRBJ1-4 | - | TRBD1 | TRBV27 | TGTGCCAGCAGCTTCTCGACAGGGGAAAAACTGTTTTTT | CASSFSTGEKLFF
TRBJ2-3 | - | - | TRBV11-3 | TGTGCCAGCAGCTTTGAGGCCACAGATACGCAGTATTTT | CASSFEATDTQYF
TRBJ2-1 | - | TRBD2 | TRBV4-1 | TGCGCCAGCAAACTTAGCGGGAGGGCCCAGGCCGAGGATGAGCAGTTCTTC | CASKLSGRAQAEDEQFF
TRBJ1-5 | - | TRBD1 | TRBV4-2 | TGTGCCAGCAGCCTCGCGGACAGGGCTAATCAGCCCCAGCATTTT | CASSLADRANQPQHF
TRBJ2-2 | - | TRBD2 | TRBV10-2 | TGCGCCAGCAGTGTTTTATTAGGGGGACTAGAAGGCACCGGGGAGCTGTTTTTT | CASSVLLGGLEGTGELFF
TRBJ2-7 | - | TRBD2 | TRBV19 | TGTGCCAGTAGTATATCCGGGGGGAACGAGCAGTACTTC | CASSISGGNEQYF
TRBJ1-1 | - | TRBD1 | TRBV28 | TGTGCCAGCATTACCACCGGGACAGGTGGCGCTTTCTTT | CASITTGTGGAFF
TRBJ2-1 | - | - | TRBV29-1 | TGCAGCGTTCCGGACATACAGCAGTTCTTC | CSVPDIQQFF